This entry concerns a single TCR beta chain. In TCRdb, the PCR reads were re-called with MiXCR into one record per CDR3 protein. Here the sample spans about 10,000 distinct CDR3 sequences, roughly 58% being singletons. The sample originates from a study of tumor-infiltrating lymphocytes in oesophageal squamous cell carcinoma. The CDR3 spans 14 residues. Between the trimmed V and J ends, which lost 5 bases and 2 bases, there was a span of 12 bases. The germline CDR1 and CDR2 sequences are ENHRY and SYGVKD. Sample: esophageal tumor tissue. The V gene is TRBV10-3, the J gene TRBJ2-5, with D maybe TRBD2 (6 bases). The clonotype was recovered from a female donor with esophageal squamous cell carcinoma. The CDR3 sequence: CAISSGTQQETQYF. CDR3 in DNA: TGTGCCATCAGTTCCGGGACTCAGCAAGAGACCCAGTACTTC.